This entry concerns a single TCR beta chain. The target antigen is unknown. TCRdb keeps only in-frame clones here, not all; method: immunoSEQ multiplex PCR. The sample includes 380,000 or so clones, around 89% of them seen just once. The data derive from a study of Ad26.COV2.S vaccination and SARS-CoV-2 variants. Turning to the study itself: Into the muscle, Ad26.COV2.S was dosed once or twice, 56 days apart. Findings and limits, study-wide: Spike-specific responses of CD8+ and CD4+ T cells were reported to display substantial breadth after vaccination.

Treatment described: roughly 20 received Ad26.COV2.S at low or high dose, single or two shots; 5 received placebo; per-sample allocation not given. Following the first vaccine or placebo injection, samples were taken on day 63. It was an adult aged 18-55 years in Boston who was the donor. An Ad26 vector expressing Wuhan-strain SARS-CoV-2 spike served as the vaccine. V shed 4 bases, J shed 7 bases, and the junction held 6 bases outside the gene matches. The CDR3 length is 12 residues. Germline V gene sequence: CDR1 SQVTM, CDR2 ANQGSEA. This receptor was taken from a person aged 18-65 years who received the Ad26.COV2.S COVID-19 vaccine or a placebo. The rearrangement uses TRBV29-1 and TRBJ2-7, with 8 bases matching TRBD2. The source was peripheral blood, collected in a trial of Ad26.COV2.S vaccine versus placebo. Here the CDR3 reads CSVVSGTREQYF. The CDR3 DNA sequence: TGCAGCGTTGTTAGCGGGACGAGAGAGCAGTACTTC.